Following are 2 T cell receptor beta chains from one sample sequenced in a study. One entry per CDR3 protein, called by TCRdb with MiXCR from the 5' RACE reads. The table has about 40,000 distinct CDR3 sequences, over 15% seen once. The sample consisted of naive CD4+ T cells sorted from a lymph node. The sample's subset: naive CD4+ T cells, CD4+CD45RA+CD25-. Receptors originate from a female donor with breast cancer.

V and J are TRBV7-6 and TRBJ1-1; possible D gene TRBD1, 5 bases. The ends were cut back, 5 bases at V and 0 bases at J, with 16 bases in the middle. In germline, CDR1 is SGHVS, CDR2 FNYEAQ. This CDR3 spans 16 amino acids. The CDR3 region is CASSPGTSQVNTEAFF. CDR3 bases: TGTGCCAGCAGCCCGGGGACGAGCCAAGTGAACACTGAAGCTTTCTTT.

The rearrangement uses TRBV6-5 and TRBJ1-6, with 10 bases fitting TRBD1. The V segment lost 6 bases and the J segment 4 bases; nucleotides outside the gene matches: 21. The CDR3 runs 21 residues. In germline, CDR1 is MNHEY, CDR2 SVGAGI. For the CDR3, the DNA is TGTGCCAGCAGCCCCGGAAGGGGACAGGGGACCCAAAGAAGATATAATTCACCCCTCCACTTT. Amino acids: CASSPGRGQGTQRRYNSPLHF.